This T cell receptor beta chain was observed in a study of control samples from healthy donors and cancer patients. V trimming: 9 bases; J trimming: 2 bases; junction bases outside the gene matches: 4. This CDR3 contains 13 residues. Profiling relied on immunoSEQ multiplex PCR, and the TCRdb table lists in-frame clones only, not all of them. The sample lists approximately 170,000 clones, about 91% seen once, with roughly 5.3% in the top ten. The J gene is TRBJ1-5, the V gene TRBV12-3 or TRBV12-4, with 7 bases fitting TRBD1. Material: blood. The source of this sequence is a woman in her 30s in good health. CDR3 DNA sequence: TGTGCCAGTAGGGGGCCGGGCAATCAGCCCCAGCATTTT. Encoded protein: CASRGPGNQPQHF.